This T cell receptor beta chain was captured in a study of cytomegalovirus exposure and HLA in healthy donors. The CDR3 extends over 14 amino acids. Germline V CDR1 and CDR2: MNHNY, SVGAGI (reference sequence). This PCR relied on a set of 60 Vbeta primers and 13 Jbeta primers. Clones were read by immunoSEQ multiplex PCR, and TCRdb kept only the in-frame ones, dropping some. The sample has approximately 110,000 clones; 60% to 75% are singletons. As to this clone: An end of the junction differs from the germline gene, which may be a read error.

The clonotype originates from a woman aged 45 to 65 in good health and CMV-seropositive. V and J are TRBV6-6 and TRBJ2-1, with D uncertain. Sequenced: PBMCs. Written as DNA, the CDR3 is TGTGCCAGCACCAAGCTCGACTCCTACCATGAGCAGTTCTTC. Protein: CASTKLDSYHEQFF.